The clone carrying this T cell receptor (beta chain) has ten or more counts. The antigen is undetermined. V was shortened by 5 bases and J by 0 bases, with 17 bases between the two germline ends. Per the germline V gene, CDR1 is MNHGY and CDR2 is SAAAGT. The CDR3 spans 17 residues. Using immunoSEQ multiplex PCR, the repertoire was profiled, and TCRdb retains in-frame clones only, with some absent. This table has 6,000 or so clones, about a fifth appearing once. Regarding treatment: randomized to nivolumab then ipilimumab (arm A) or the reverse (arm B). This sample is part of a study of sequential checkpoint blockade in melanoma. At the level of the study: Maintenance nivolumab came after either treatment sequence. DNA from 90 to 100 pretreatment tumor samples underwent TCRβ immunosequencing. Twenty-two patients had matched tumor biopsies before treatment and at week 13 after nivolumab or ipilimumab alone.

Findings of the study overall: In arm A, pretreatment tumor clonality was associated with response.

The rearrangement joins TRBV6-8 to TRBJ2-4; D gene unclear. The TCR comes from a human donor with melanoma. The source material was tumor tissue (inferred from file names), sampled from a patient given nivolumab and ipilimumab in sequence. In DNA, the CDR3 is TGTGCCAGCAGTCAACTTATGACACCCCTAGCCAAAAACATTCAGTACTTC. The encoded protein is CASSQLMTPLAKNIQYF.